These 8 T cell receptor beta chains were sequenced from one sample in a study of cytomegalovirus exposure and HLA in healthy donors. The PCR ran on 60 Vbeta and 13 Jbeta primers. The protocol was immunoSEQ multiplex PCR, while the TCRdb copy is restricted to in-frame clones and leaves out a portion. The table shows about 150,000 clones, with approximately 69% occurring only once. The material sequenced was PBMCs. The receptors come from a man between 25 and 39 years old in good health and CMV-seronegative.

J is TRBJ1-2 and V is TRBV19; D is ambiguous. There are 13 residues in the CDR3. The ends were cut back, 5 bases at V and 8 bases at J, with 15 bases in the middle. CDR1 and CDR2 (germline): LNHDA, SQIVND (reference sequence). The CDR3 is CASSQSKAGGYTF. DNA for the CDR3: TGTGCCAGTAGTCAAAGCAAGGCGGGGGGCTACACCTTC. Together with reference TRBV19 and TRBJ1-2, the CDR3 gives the full variable domain: DGGITQSPKYLFRKEGQNVTLSCEQNLNHDAMYWYRQDPGQGLRLIYYSQIVNDFQKGDIAEGYSVSREKKESFPLTVTSAQKNPTAFYLCASSQSKAGGYTFGSGTRLTVV.

The sample holds a few counts of this clone. The V and J genes are TRBV5-8 and TRBJ2-1, with TRBD2 as a possible D gene (6 bases). The CDR3 is 14 residues long. Germline V gives CDR1 SGHTS, CDR2 YDEGEE. The V end was cut by 3 bases, the J end by 1 base, with 8 bases between. In nucleotides, the CDR3 is TGTGCCAGCAGCTGGAGGGGTTCCTACAATGAGCAGTTCTTC. Translating it yields CASSWRGSYNEQFF.

The chain joins TRBV7-3 to TRBJ1-1; TRBD1 aligns across 7 bases. The CDR3 sequence is 14 residues long. J was trimmed by 4 bases and V by 5 bases; bases with no gene match: 7. Germline V gives CDR1 SGHTA, CDR2 FQGTGA. The CDR3 reads CASSPSGQVTEAFF. CDR3 sequence (DNA): TGTGCCAGCAGCCCCTCCGGACAGGTCACTGAAGCTTTCTTT.

The chain links TRBV7-9 to TRBJ2-3, with D unresolved. The V end lost 3 bases, the J end lost 8 bases, and 9 bases lay between the germline ends. This CDR3 has 12 amino acids. Germline CDR1 SEHNR, CDR2 FQNEAQ (reference sequence). The CDR3 nucleotides read TGTGCCAGCAGCTTTTTAGAGTCTACGCAGTATTTT. Translating it yields CASSFLESTQYF. Using reference TRBV7-9 and TRBJ2-3 for the parts outside the CDR3, the full variable domain is DTGVSQNPRHKITKRGQNVTFRCDPISEHNRLYWYRQTLGQGPEFLTYFQNEAQLEKSRLLSDRFSAERPKGSFSTLEIQRTEQGDSAMYLCASSFLESTQYFGPGTRLTVL.

The chain has TRBV5-6 and TRBJ1-6; 7 bases align to TRBD1. Trimming cost V 4 bases and J 12 bases; bases outside gene matches: 16. Per the germline V gene, CDR1 is SGHDT and CDR2 is YYEEEE. There are 16 residues in the CDR3. The CDR3 nucleotides are TGTGCCAGCAGCACGACAGGGTCCCGGGTGGTGAGACCCCTCCACTTT. This gives the protein CASSTTGSRVVRPLHF.

This chain uses TRBV27 with TRBJ1-5; D remains unclear. Germline CDR1 is MNHEY and CDR2 is SMNVEV (reference sequence). The V end was cut by 3 bases, the J end by 4 bases, with 7 bases between. The CDR3 contains 13 residues. CDR3 sequence: CASSFARNQPQHF. The CDR3 nucleotides are TGTGCCAGCAGTTTTGCGAGAAATCAGCCCCAGCATTTT.

The rearrangement uses TRBV21-1 and TRBJ2-5; the table names TRBD2, a call not compared with the DNA. TRBV21-1 is a pseudogene. CDR3 size: 15 residues. Here the CDR3 DNA reads TGTGCCAGCAGCACAAGGACTAAACCCCAAGAGACCCAGTACTTC. It encodes CASSTRTKPQETQYF.

This chain links TRBV28 with TRBJ1-1; TRBD1 might be the D (5 bases). The CDR3 has 13 amino acids. Germline-derived CDR1 and CDR2 are MDHEN and SYDVKM. Trimming removed 6 bases from V and 4 bases from J, with 12 bases in between. CDR3 sequence (DNA): TGTGCCAGCAGGACTCCGGGGGGCACTGAAGCTTTCTTT. It encodes CASRTPGGTEAFF. Drawing the rest from reference TRBV28 and TRBJ1-1, the complete variable domain is DVKVTQSSRYLVKRTGEKVFLECVQDMDHENMFWYRQDPGLGLRLIYFSYDVKMKEKGDIPEGYSVSREKKERFSLILESASTNQTSMYLCASRTPGGTEAFFGQGTRLTVV.